This T cell receptor beta chain was sequenced in a study of T cell responses to AZD1222 COVID-19 vaccine. With regard to this clone: Its antigen remains unidentified.

Sequencing was performed with immunoSEQ multiplex PCR; in TCRdb, only in-frame clones are kept and a portion is missing. In the table there are 200,000 to 250,000 clones, 90% to 95% of which are singletons. V gave up 4 bases and J gave up 4 bases, with 22 bases separating them. The CDR3 spans 17 residues. Per the germline V gene, CDR1 is MNHNS and CDR2 is SASEGT. General study findings and limits: A mostly white British donor set with more females was recruited, and clonal diversity was possibly underestimated. Nearly half of spike-specific TCRs reportedly go after variant regions that carry no mutations.

The starting material was peripheral blood, obtained on day 0 of MenACWY control vaccination. The source of this sequence is an adult in good health. The chain couples TRBV6-1 to TRBJ2-5, with D perhaps assigned TRBD1 or TRBD2 (7 bases each). CDR3 bases: TGTGCCAGCAGTGGGGGTTTGGGAGGGGGCAGTCTAGAGACCCAGTACTTC. Its translation: CASSGGLGGGSLETQYF.